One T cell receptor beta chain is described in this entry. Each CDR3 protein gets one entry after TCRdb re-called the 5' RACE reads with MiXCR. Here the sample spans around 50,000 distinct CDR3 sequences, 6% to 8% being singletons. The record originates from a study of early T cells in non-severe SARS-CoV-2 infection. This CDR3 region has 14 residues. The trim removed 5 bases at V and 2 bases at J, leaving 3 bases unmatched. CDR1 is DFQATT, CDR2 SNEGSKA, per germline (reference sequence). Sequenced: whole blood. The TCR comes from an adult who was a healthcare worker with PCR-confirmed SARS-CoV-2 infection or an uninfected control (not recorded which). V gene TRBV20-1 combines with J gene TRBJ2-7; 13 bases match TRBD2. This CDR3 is CSAGLAGAAYEQYF. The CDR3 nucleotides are TGCAGTGCTGGACTAGCGGGGGCCGCCTACGAGCAGTACTTC.